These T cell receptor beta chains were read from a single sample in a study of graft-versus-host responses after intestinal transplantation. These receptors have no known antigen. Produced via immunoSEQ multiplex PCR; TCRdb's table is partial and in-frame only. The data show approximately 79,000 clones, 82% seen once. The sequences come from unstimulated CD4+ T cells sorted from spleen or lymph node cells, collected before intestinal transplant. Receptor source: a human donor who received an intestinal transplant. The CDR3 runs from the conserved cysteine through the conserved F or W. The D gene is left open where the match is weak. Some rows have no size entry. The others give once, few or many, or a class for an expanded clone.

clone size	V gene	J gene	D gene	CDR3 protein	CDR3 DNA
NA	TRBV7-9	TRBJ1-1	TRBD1	CASSSTGTNTEAFF	TGTGCCAGCAGCTCGACAGGGACGAACACTGAAGCTTTCTTT
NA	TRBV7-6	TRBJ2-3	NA	CASSLAGPDTQYF	TGTGCCAGCAGCTTAGCGGGGCCAGATACGCAGTATTTT
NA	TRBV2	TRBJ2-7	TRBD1	CASSELGTELTYEQYF	TGTGCCAGCAGTGAGTTGGGGACAGAACTTACCTACGAGCAGTACTTC
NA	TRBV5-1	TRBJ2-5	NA	CASSLAGTLEETQYF	TGCGCCAGCAGCTTGGCCGGGACTTTAGAAGAGACCCAGTACTTC
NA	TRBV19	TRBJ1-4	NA	CASSTGQLNEKLFF	TGTGCCAGTAGTACTGGACAGCTTAATGAAAAACTGTTTTTT
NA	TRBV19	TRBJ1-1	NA	CASSVWGHDTEAFF	TGTGCCAGTAGTGTCTGGGGGCACGACACTGAAGCTTTCTTT
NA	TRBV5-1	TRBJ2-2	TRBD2	CASRPAGVNTGELFF	TGCGCCAGCCGCCCTGCGGGGGTTAACACCGGGGAGCTGTTTTTT
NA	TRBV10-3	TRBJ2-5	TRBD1	CATRWGQEETQYF	TGTGCCACACGGTGGGGACAGGAAGAGACCCAGTACTTC
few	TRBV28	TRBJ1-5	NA	CASSRGNQPQHF	TGTGCCAGCAGCAGGGGCAATCAGCCCCAGCATTTT
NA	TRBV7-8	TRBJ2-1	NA	CASSLVSRVYNEQFF	TGTGCCAGCAGCTTAGTATCACGGGTGTACAATGAGCAGTTCTTC
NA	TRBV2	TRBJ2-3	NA	CASNRADTQYF	TGTGCCAGCAACAGGGCAGATACGCAGTATTTT
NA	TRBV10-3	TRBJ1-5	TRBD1	CATRDRSSNQPQHF	TGTGCCACCCGGGACAGGAGTAGCAATCAGCCCCAGCATTTT
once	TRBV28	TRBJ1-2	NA	CASGYRGYGYTF	TGTGCCAGCGGCTACCGAGGTTATGGCTACACCTTC
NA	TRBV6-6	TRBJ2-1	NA	CASSYISNEQFF	TGTGCCAGCAGTTACATTAGCAATGAGCAGTTCTTC
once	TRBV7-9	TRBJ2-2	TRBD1	CASSLNSGTGPGELFF	TGTGCCAGCAGCTTGAACTCCGGGACAGGGCCCGGGGAGCTGTTTTTT
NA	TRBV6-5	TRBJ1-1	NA	CASSFSRNTEAFF	TGTGCCAGCAGTTTTTCTAGGAACACTGAAGCTTTCTTT
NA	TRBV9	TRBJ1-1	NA	CASSPHRAGLNTEAFF	TGTGCCAGCAGCCCGCATCGGGCGGGGTTGAACACTGAAGCTTTCTTT
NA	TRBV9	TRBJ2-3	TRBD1	CASSVLGTGTFGTQYF	TGTGCCAGCAGCGTTCTTGGGACAGGGACCTTCGGGACGCAGTATTTT
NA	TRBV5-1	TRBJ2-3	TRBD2	CASSGRGGADTQYF	TGCGCCAGCAGCGGGAGGGGAGGGGCAGATACGCAGTATTTT
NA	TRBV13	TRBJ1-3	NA	CASSRSGKSGNTIYF	TGTGCCAGCAGCCGCTCGGGGAAATCTGGAAACACCATATATTTT
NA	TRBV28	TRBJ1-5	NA	CASRVGHGFQSAQHF	TGTGCCAGCAGGGTGGGACACGGGTTTCAATCGGCCCAGCATTTT
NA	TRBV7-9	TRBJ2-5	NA	CASSPDGGTQYF	TGTGCCAGCAGCCCGGACGGAGGGACCCAGTACTTC
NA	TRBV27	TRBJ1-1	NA	CASSRATGIRTEAFF	TGTGCCAGCAGTCGGGCGACAGGTATTAGGACTGAAGCTTTCTTT
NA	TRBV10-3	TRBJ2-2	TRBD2	CAISLAGANTGELFF	TGTGCCATCAGTCTAGCGGGAGCGAACACCGGGGAGCTGTTTTTT
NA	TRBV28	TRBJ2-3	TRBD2	CASETVSGRPLTDTQYF	TGTGCCAGCGAGACCGTTAGCGGGAGGCCCCTAACAGATACGCAGTATTTT
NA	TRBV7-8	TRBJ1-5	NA	CASSPWGGNQPQHF	TGTGCCAGCAGCCCCTGGGGGGGCAATCAGCCCCAGCATTTT